The present T cell receptor (beta chain) was sequenced within a study of shared clonotypes between healthy human individuals (dated by TCRdb to 2020 to 2021). With regard to the full study: A couple of women and three men aged 18 to 49 years were included in the cohort. To estimate repertoire size and how much clonotype sharing occurs between individuals, the study deeply sequenced the blood TCR repertoires of roughly 5 healthy adults. Different laboratories and diverse techniques were used to prepare libraries and sequence TCR repertoires, to increase sequencing depth and limit assay-specific biases. For each donor, CD4 naive and CD4 memory were each run on three plates, CD8 naive on two plates, and CD8 memory on one plate. Leukapheresis yielded between about 0.8 and 9.5 billion PBMCs per donor. What the work shows at the level of the full study, not this receptor alone: When four donors were compared, the shared fraction of clonotypes was about 5.5% for naive CD4, less than 4% for naive CD8, about 2.4% for memory CD4, and under 0.5% for memory CD8. Higher generation probabilities were observed for clonotypes shared by all four sorted-subset donors than for non-shared clonotypes. Because the study included a small number of donors, the genetic and exposure-history diversity represented was limited. Pairwise subsampling led to the expectation that sequencing depth would affect the degree of clonotype sharing among donors. Naive subsets generally had larger estimated clonotype richness than memory subsets did. Only blood was sampled, and tissue TCR repertoires likely differ from those in blood. Rarefaction of sorted-subset datasets indicated incomplete sequencing despite the large sequencing depth.

TCR CDR3 regions were amplified from genomic DNA by multiplex PCR using the deep immunoSEQ assay. Extracted genomic DNA from each cell subset was spread evenly across all wells of several immunoSEQ 96-well plates, with each plate serving as a replicate. Each replicate PCR for sorted subsets received roughly 0.2 ug genomic DNA, equal to roughly 30,000 T cell genomes. Purified libraries were measured with a Qubit 3.0 fluorometer, size-checked on a Bioanalyzer 2100, and measured again with the KAPA Library Quantification kit. Every immunoSEQ 96-well plate was sequenced on a separate single-read 150-cycle Illumina NextSeq 550 flow cell. In the original analysis: Because the immunoSEQ output held only junctional sequences and lacked quality scores, the filtering could not match the filtering applied to full-length reads. To assign V/J genes and CDR3, sequences were annotated using PyIR, a Python wrapper for IgBLAST v1.9, with IMGT germline references. Reads with weak V/J assignments (E-value above 1e-6), missing CDR3, stop codons, out-of-frame junctions, or ambiguous translated residues were removed. V3J clonotypes were defined by identical inferred V gene, J gene, and CDR3 amino acid sequence. The percentage overlap between two repertoires was calculated by dividing the number of shared unique clonotypes by the size of the smaller repertoire. RTK rarefaction, the Chao1 estimator, and Recon v2.1 estimates of unobserved clonotypes were used to assess repertoire richness. Generation probabilities for all TCRbeta clonotypes obtained by the gDNA method from four donors were computed using OLGA. The source is immuneACCESS, and TCRdb retained only in-frame sequences with V and J called. Part of the clones is not carried over; for the studies checked, unresolved V genes explain less than half of this, and the remainder is unexplained. D and trimming were read from the DNA, whereas the V and J calls and clone size are those reported in that table. The sample includes under 700,000 clones, with approximately 95% observed a single time. The leading ten clones occupy over 0.09% of the sample.

For the CD8 naive samples, CD45RO-negative cells were positively selected for CCR7, yielding a CD45RA+CCR7+ population from which TemRA cells were excluded. Healthy HIV-negative adults with no recently reported acute infections or vaccinations were included as donors. All donors were Caucasian adults living in Nashville, Tennessee, USA. Blood was collected by leukapheresis, and PBMCs were isolated by Ficoll-Histopaque density gradient centrifugation and then cryopreserved in liquid nitrogen vapor phase. Purity and quantity of every magnetically sorted T cell population were checked by analytical flow cytometry. From each sorted fraction, genomic DNA was isolated and quantified by UV absorbance on a Nanodrop 2000c. On this clone itself: It has no known antigen specificity. Per-base qualities were not stored, and no clone one base away is much larger.

CDR1 and CDR2 were assigned from the germline V gene (reference sequence) as GTSNPN and SVGIG. The cysteine opens and the phenylalanine closes a CDR3 of 13 amino acids. Only the CDR3 DNA is retained, 39 bases long and in frame from the first base. V and J lose 0 bases and 0 bases, and a span of 5 bases separates them. The origin of this receptor is a woman between 25 and 40 years old in good health. Sequenced material: naive CD8+ T cells sorted from blood. The intended sense of this specimen's cell subset or site label: CD45RA+CCR7+. The chain joins TRBV30 to TRBJ1-1, with no D gene named confidently. The bases are TGTGCCTGGAGTGTTTCCGTGAACACTGAAGCTTTCTTT. It specifies CAWSVSVNTEAFF. With all but the CDR3 taken from the reference TRBV30 and TRBJ1-1 genes, the full variable domain is: SQTIHQWPATLVQPVGSPLSLECTVEGTSNPNLYWYRQAAGRGLQLLFYSVGIGQISSEVPQNLSASRPQDRQFILSSKKLLLSDSGFYLCAWSVSVNTEAFFGQGTRLTVV.